This T cell receptor (beta chain) comes out of a study of blood T cell repertoires in COVID-19. Study-level information: Specimens from acute and convalescent COVID-19 originated in the United States, Italy and Spain. The cDNA or gDNA used as material had been derived from T cells, B-cell-depleted T cells, or PBMCs.

Trimming removed 6 bases at V and 7 bases at J, with 12 bases between. Germline assignment: CDR1 MNHEY and CDR2 SVGAGI. The CDR3 covers 12 residues. Original data processing: Scientists estimated how many nucleated cells there were by amplifying reference gene primers. Method: immunoSEQ multiplex PCR; TCRdb's copy keeps in-frame clones and lacks some. Clone size and the V and J calls come from that table; the DNA yielded D and trimming. The top ten clones hold approximately 3.7% of a sample with over 200,000 clones, about 85% of them seen once. This clonotype was sampled from a man between 60 and 75 years old who had recovered from COVID-19. The V and J genes are TRBV6-5 and TRBJ2-5; no firm D call. Material for sequencing was peripheral blood. The CDR3: CASSKTSGTQYF. The CDR3 DNA follows: TGTGCCAGCAGCAAAACCAGTGGGACCCAGTACTTC.